The 19 T cell receptor beta chains below come from one sample, sequenced in a study of shared clonotypes between healthy human individuals. Profiled with immunoSEQ multiplex PCR; TCRdb holds only in-frame clones, not every one. The data hold about 800,000 clones, with roughly 96% observed a single time. Naive CD8 populations comprised CD45RO-negative cells positively selected for CCR7, excluding terminally differentiated effector memory CD45RA+ cells. The sample taken for sequencing was naive CD8+ T cells sorted from blood. These receptors all stem from a man aged 25-45 years in good health.

The chain links TRBV5-8 to TRBJ2-7; possibly TRBD2 for D (6 bases). Germline V gene data show CDR1 as SGHTS and CDR2 as YDEGEE. Trimming took off 2 bases at V and 4 bases at J, with 22 bases between the two ends. The CDR3 has 17 residues. DNA of the CDR3: TGTGCCAGCAGCTTCACAGGCGGCGGCCTAGCGCCATACGAGCAGTACTTC. It yields the protein CASSFTGGGLAPYEQYF. Looking up the rest from reference TRBV5-8 and TRBJ2-7 gives the full variable domain: EAGVTQSPTHLIKTRGQQATLRCSPISGHTSVYWYQQALGLGLQFLLWYDEGEERNRGNFPPRFSGRQFPNYSSELNVNALELEDSALYLCASSFTGGGLAPYEQYFGPGTRLTVT.

The chain has TRBV27 and TRBJ2-3; 7 nucleotides line up with TRBD2. The CDR3 consists of 16 residues. Germline CDR1 reads MNHEY; CDR2 reads SMNVEV (reference sequence). V shed 0 bases, J shed 1 base, and the junction held 4 bases outside the gene matches. As DNA, the CDR3 is TGTGCCAGCAGTTTATCGTACCGGGGGGGCACAGATACGCAGTATTTT. Translating gives CASSLSYRGGTDTQYF.

The V and J genes are TRBV27 and TRBJ1-5; a possible D gene is TRBD1 (6 bases). The CDR3 contains 14 residues. Per the germline V gene, CDR1 is MNHEY and CDR2 is SMNVEV (reference sequence). The ends were cut back, 5 bases at V and 6 bases at J, with 14 bases in the middle. CDR3 coding DNA: TGTGCCAGCAGTCCCGGGACAAGTGGTCAGCCCCAGCATTTT. Protein product: CASSPGTSGQPQHF.

This chain joins TRBV2 and TRBJ2-7; tentative D call: TRBD2 (5 bases). Germline-derived CDR1 and CDR2 are SNHLY and FYNNEI. This CDR3 has 12 amino acids. The V end was cut by 10 bases, the J end by 4 bases, with 14 bases between. The CDR3 is CATTGGPYEQYF. In nucleotides, the CDR3 is TGTGCCACCACCGGAGGTCCATACGAGCAGTACTTC.

The rearrangement links TRBV28 to TRBJ2-7; D call uncertain. The V end lost 5 bases, the J end lost 1 base, and 9 bases lay between the germline ends. This CDR3 has 13 residues. Per the germline V gene, CDR1 is MDHEN and CDR2 is SYDVKM. The CDR3 nucleotides are TGTGCCAGCAGTGATAGTGTTTCCTACGAGCAGTACTTC. This translates into CASSDSVSYEQYF.

This clone was recorded only once. Other DNA sequences in the sample encode the same CDR3. The chain joins TRBV30 to TRBJ2-1; possibly TRBD1 or TRBD2 for D (5 bases each). Germline V gene lookup returns CDR1 GTSNPN and CDR2 SVGIG (reference sequence). Trimming stripped 1 base from V and 1 base from J, with 8 bases between. The CDR3 extends over 14 amino acids. The DNA of the CDR3 is TGTGCCTGGAGTGGAGGGGTGTCCTACAATGAGCAGTTCTTC. Translating gives CAWSGGVSYNEQFF.

The chain has TRBV7-6 and TRBJ2-7; 7 bases match TRBD1. The CDR3 extends over 14 amino acids. V shed 5 bases, J shed 3 bases, and the junction held 7 bases outside the gene matches. CDR1 is SGHVS, CDR2 FNYEAQ, per germline. CDR3 in DNA: TGTGCCAGCAGCGCCCGACAGGGTATCTACGAGCAGTACTTC. Encoded protein: CASSARQGIYEQYF. The full variable domain, completed using reference TRBV7-6 and TRBJ2-7, is GAGVSQSPRYKVTKRGQDVALRCDPISGHVSLYWYRQALGQGPEFLTYFNYEAQQDKSGLPNDRFSAERPEGSISTLTIQRTEQRDSAMYRCASSARQGIYEQYFGPGTRLTVT.

The chain carries TRBV7-9 and TRBJ1-4, with a weak D call TRBD1 (5 bases). This CDR3 is built from 16 residues. The V end lost 5 bases, the J end lost 5 bases, and 18 bases lay between the germline ends. Germline V CDR1 and CDR2: SEHNR, FQNEAQ (reference sequence). This CDR3 is CASSPPVGRENEKLFF. The CDR3 DNA reads TGTGCCAGCAGCCCGCCGGTGGGACGGGAGAATGAAAAACTGTTTTTT.

The CDR3 reads CASSLTGGETTYEQYF. DNA for the CDR3: TGTGCCAGCAGTTTAACGGGGGGCGAAACGACCTACGAGCAGTACTTC. This rearrangement joins TRBV27 to TRBJ2-7; D is perhaps TRBD2 (7 bases). The germline gives CDR1 MNHEY, CDR2 SMNVEV (reference sequence). This CDR3 region has 16 residues. V was clipped by 2 bases and J by 2 bases, with 16 bases between them.

The chain carries TRBV7-9 and TRBJ2-1; D is possibly TRBD1 (6 bases). Between the trimmed V and J ends, which lost 2 bases and 5 bases, there was a span of 16 bases. CDR3 size: 16 residues. Germline V lookup: CDR1 SEHNR, CDR2 FQNEAQ (reference sequence). CDR3 sequence reads: CASSLLPGQTDNEQFF. The CDR3 nucleotides are TGTGCCAGCAGCTTACTCCCCGGACAGACAGACAATGAGCAGTTCTTC.

The CDR3 DNA sequence: TGTGCCAGCAGCTTACAACAGGACACTTTGGGAGAGCAGTACTTC. As protein: CASSLQQDTLGEQYF. The V gene is TRBV5-8, the J gene TRBJ2-7, with D possibly TRBD1 on 5 matching bases. The length of the CDR3 is 15 residues. In germline, CDR1 is SGHTS, CDR2 YDEGEE. V was clipped by 2 bases and J by 7 bases, with 19 bases between them. The variable domain in full, completed from reference TRBV5-8 and TRBJ2-7, reads EAGVTQSPTHLIKTRGQQATLRCSPISGHTSVYWYQQALGLGLQFLLWYDEGEERNRGNFPPRFSGRQFPNYSSELNVNALELEDSALYLCASSLQQDTLGEQYFGPGTRLTVT.

The chain couples TRBV7-9 to TRBJ2-3; D is ambiguous. CDR1 is SEHNR and CDR2 is FQNEAQ in the germline V gene (reference sequence). Trimming took 5 bases from V and 0 from J, leaving 15 bases between them. This CDR3 is built from 16 residues. The CDR3 DNA reads as TGTGCCAGCAGCCATAGAGCCCGGGCAAGCACAGATACGCAGTATTTT. Protein: CASSHRARASTDTQYF.

Worth noting for this clone: Other DNA sequences from this sample encode an identical CDR3 as well. The rearrangement joins TRBV4-1 to TRBJ2-5; D is unresolved. Trimming removed 1 base from V and 5 bases from J, with 8 bases in between. Germline V gene sequence: CDR1 MGHRA, CDR2 YSYEKL. This CDR3 comprises 13 residues. The CDR3 protein is CASSQVVGETQYF. The CDR3 coding sequence is TGCGCCAGCAGCCAAGTAGTGGGGGAGACCCAGTACTTC.

This chain connects TRBV30 to TRBJ2-1; D possibly corresponds to TRBD1 (5 bases). From germline, CDR1 is GTSNPN and CDR2 SVGIG (reference sequence). V lost 5 bases to trimming and J lost 6 bases, with 20 bases between them. CDR3 length: 15 amino acids. The CDR3 loop is CAWEVQPGSFNEQFF. The CDR3 DNA follows: TGTGCCTGGGAGGTCCAACCAGGGTCTTTCAATGAGCAGTTCTTC.

The chain employs TRBV4-1 and TRBJ1-1, with D uncertain. V was pared by 0 bases and J by 4 bases, with 12 bases between. The germline gives CDR1 MGHRA, CDR2 YSYEKL. This CDR3 is 15 amino acids long. The CDR3 DNA is TGCGCCAGCAGCCAAGAAAAGGAGAGTATCACTGAAGCTTTCTTT. This gives the protein CASSQEKESITEAFF.

J is TRBJ2-7 and V is TRBV29-1; 8 bases align to TRBD1. The ends lost 0 bases at V and 2 bases at J; junction bases unmatched: 3. This CDR3 contains 14 residues. CDR1 is SQVTM and CDR2 is ANQGSEA in the germline V gene. CDR3 sequence (DNA): TGCAGCGTTGAAGACAGGGGGCGAACCTACGAGCAGTACTTC. It is translated as CSVEDRGRTYEQYF.

In DNA form, the CDR3 reads TGCGCCAGCAGCTTGGGGGCGACTGGGGCCAACGTCCTGACTTTC. Its protein product is CASSLGATGANVLTF. This rearrangement joins TRBV5-1 to TRBJ2-6; unclear D gene. V lost 0 bases to trimming and J lost 2 bases, with 6 bases between them. CDR3 length equals 15 residues. The V gene's germline CDR1 is SGHRS and CDR2 YFSETQ. Using reference TRBV5-1 and TRBJ2-6 for the parts outside the CDR3, the full variable domain is KAGVTQTPRYLIKTRGQQVTLSCSPISGHRSVSWYQQTPGQGLQFLFEYFSETQRNKGNFPGRFSGRQFSNSRSEMNVSTLELGDSALYLCASSLGATGANVLTFGAGSRLTVL.

The chain links TRBV29-1 to TRBJ2-1; D possibly corresponds to TRBD2 (6 bases). The CDR3 consists of 16 residues. The V gene lost 3 bases and the J gene lost 0 bases, with 15 bases spanning the gap. Germline CDR1 is SQVTM and CDR2 is ANQGSEA. Here the CDR3 reads CSVEGLADSSYNEQFF. CDR3 bases: TGCAGCGTTGAGGGCTTAGCGGATAGCTCCTACAATGAGCAGTTCTTC.

The chain carries TRBV5-1 and TRBJ2-5; 8 nucleotides agree with TRBD1. The germline CDR1 and CDR2 sequences are SGHRS and YFSETQ. Losses at the gene ends were 2 bases for V and 2 bases for J; bases not matched to a gene: 8. The CDR3 runs 16 residues. The DNA of the CDR3 is TGCGCCAGCAGCTTTGAATATCAGGGGGCACAAGAGACCCAGTACTTC. It yields the protein CASSFEYQGAQETQYF.